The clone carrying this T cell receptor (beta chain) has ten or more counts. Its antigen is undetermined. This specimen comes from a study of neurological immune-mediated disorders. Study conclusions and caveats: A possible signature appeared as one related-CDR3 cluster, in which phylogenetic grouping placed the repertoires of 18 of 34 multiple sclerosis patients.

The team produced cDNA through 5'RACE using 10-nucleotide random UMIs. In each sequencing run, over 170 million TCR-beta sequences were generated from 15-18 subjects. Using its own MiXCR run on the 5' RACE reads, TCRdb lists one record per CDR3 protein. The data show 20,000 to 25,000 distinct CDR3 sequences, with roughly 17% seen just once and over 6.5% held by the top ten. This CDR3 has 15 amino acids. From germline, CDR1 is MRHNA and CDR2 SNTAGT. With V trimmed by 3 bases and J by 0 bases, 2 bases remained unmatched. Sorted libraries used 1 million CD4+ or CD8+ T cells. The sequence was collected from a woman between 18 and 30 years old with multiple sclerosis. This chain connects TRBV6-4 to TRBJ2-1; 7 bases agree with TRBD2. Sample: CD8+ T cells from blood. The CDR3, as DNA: TGTGCCAGCAGTGAAGGGGAGGGCTCCTACAATGAGCAGTTCTTC. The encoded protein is CASSEGEGSYNEQFF.